The rows below give T cell receptor beta chains drawn from one sample of a study of brain T cells in children with intractable seizures. Generated by immunoSEQ multiplex PCR, the TCRdb table keeps only in-frame clones and is missing some. The table includes 95,000 to 120,000 clones, roughly 92% detected once. The sample was peripheral blood, taken at surgery. Receptor source: a boy under three years old with hemimegalencephaly and intractable seizures. Both conserved end residues are part of each CDR3. Each record gives: clone size, J gene, V gene, D gene, CDR3 protein, CDR3 DNA. A D gene is named only where the DNA matches it firmly. The size entry is marked missing in some rows and otherwise reads once, few, many or a size class.

clone_size: -
j_call: TRBJ2-1
v_call: TRBV5-5
d_call: -
cdr3_aa: CASSLPSPRDNEQFF
cdr3_nt: TGTGCCAGCAGCTTGCCTAGCCCGCGCGACAATGAGCAGTTCTTC

clone_size: -
j_call: TRBJ2-7
v_call: TRBV11-1
d_call: TRBD2
cdr3_aa: CASSGRTSGRNEQYF
cdr3_nt: TGTGCCAGCAGCGGACGGACTAGCGGGAGGAACGAGCAGTACTTC

clone_size: -
j_call: TRBJ2-2
v_call: TRBV5-5
d_call: TRBD1
cdr3_aa: CASSLEGTVTGELFF
cdr3_nt: TGTGCCAGCAGCTTGGAGGGGACAGTCACCGGGGAGCTGTTTTTT

clone_size: -
j_call: TRBJ1-2
v_call: TRBV21-1
d_call: -
cdr3_aa: CASSGIYGTQDFNYGYTF
cdr3_nt: TGTGCCAGCAGCGGGATTTACGGGACGCAGGACTTCAACTATGGCTACACCTTC

clone_size: -
j_call: TRBJ1-2
v_call: TRBV6-6
d_call: -
cdr3_aa: CASSYREGGIGYTF
cdr3_nt: TGTGCCAGCAGTTACAGAGAGGGGGGGATAGGCTACACCTTC

clone_size: -
j_call: TRBJ2-7
v_call: TRBV27
d_call: TRBD2
cdr3_aa: CASSLIQGGYEQYF
cdr3_nt: TGTGCCAGCAGTTTGATTCAGGGAGGGTACGAGCAGTACTTC

clone_size: -
j_call: TRBJ1-3
v_call: TRBV18
d_call: -
cdr3_aa: CASSPRAAESGNTIYF
cdr3_nt: TGTGCCAGCTCACCGCGGGCAGCGGAGTCTGGAAACACCATATATTTT

clone_size: -
j_call: TRBJ2-3
v_call: TRBV5-4
d_call: -
cdr3_aa: CASSLKLYTDTQYF
cdr3_nt: TGTGCCAGCAGCTTGAAACTTTACACAGATACGCAGTATTTT

clone_size: once
j_call: TRBJ2-3
v_call: TRBV4-2
d_call: -
cdr3_aa: CASSQLRVSTDTQYF
cdr3_nt: TGTGCCAGCAGCCAATTGCGCGTGAGCACAGATACGCAGTATTTT

clone_size: -
j_call: TRBJ1-6
v_call: TRBV27
d_call: -
cdr3_aa: CASSLEGGYNSPLHF
cdr3_nt: TGTGCCAGCAGTTTAGAAGGGGGCTATAATTCACCCCTCCACTTT

clone_size: -
j_call: TRBJ2-7
v_call: TRBV28
d_call: -
cdr3_aa: CASGSLPRHEQYF
cdr3_nt: TGTGCCAGCGGCTCGCTGCCCCGCCACGAGCAGTACTTC

clone_size: -
j_call: TRBJ2-7
v_call: TRBV18
d_call: -
cdr3_aa: CASSPPGRPSYEQYF
cdr3_nt: TGTGCCAGCTCACCACCGGGACGCCCCTCCTACGAGCAGTACTTC

clone_size: -
j_call: TRBJ2-3
v_call: TRBV10-3
d_call: TRBD2
cdr3_aa: CAISESGRARLDTQYF
cdr3_nt: TGTGCCATCAGTGAAAGCGGGAGGGCGCGTCTGGATACGCAGTATTTT

clone_size: once
j_call: TRBJ2-3
v_call: TRBV4-3
d_call: -
cdr3_aa: CASSYRTGRDTQYF
cdr3_nt: TGCGCCAGCAGTTACAGGACTGGGAGAGATACGCAGTATTTT

clone_size: -
j_call: TRBJ1-3
v_call: TRBV28
d_call: TRBD1
cdr3_aa: CASSFKGAQGNTIYF
cdr3_nt: TGTGCCAGCAGTTTTAAGGGGGCCCAGGGGAACACCATATATTTT

clone_size: -
j_call: TRBJ2-2
v_call: TRBV10-2
d_call: -
cdr3_aa: CASSPLPNTGELFF
cdr3_nt: TGCGCCAGCAGTCCGTTACCTAACACCGGGGAGCTGTTTTTT

clone_size: -
j_call: TRBJ1-3
v_call: TRBV28
d_call: TRBD1
cdr3_aa: CASSIGSRGAGNTIYF
cdr3_nt: TGTGCCAGCAGTATCGGCTCCAGGGGGGCTGGAAACACCATATATTTT

clone_size: -
j_call: TRBJ2-3
v_call: TRBV11-2
d_call: TRBD2
cdr3_aa: CASSPSSLAGVTDTQYF
cdr3_nt: TGTGCCAGCAGCCCGTCCTCGCTAGCGGGAGTCACAGATACGCAGTATTTT

clone_size: -
j_call: TRBJ1-2
v_call: TRBV28
d_call: -
cdr3_aa: CATRAEPGFGYTF
cdr3_nt: TGTGCCACCAGGGCCGAGCCAGGATTTGGCTACACCTTC

clone_size: -
j_call: TRBJ2-5
v_call: TRBV6-4
d_call: -
cdr3_aa: CASRLRGRQETQYF
cdr3_nt: TGTGCCAGCAGATTGCGGGGGCGCCAAGAGACCCAGTACTTC

clone_size: -
j_call: TRBJ2-4
v_call: TRBV5-1
d_call: -
cdr3_aa: CASSLVQTALPAAKNIQYF
cdr3_nt: TGCGCCAGCAGCTTGGTGCAGACAGCCCTTCCTGCAGCGAAAAACATTCAGTACTTC